This T cell receptor (beta chain) was documented in a study of blood T cell repertoires in COVID-19. The wider study: Italy, Spain and the United States were the sources of the convalescent and acute COVID-19 samples. Sources were T cells, B-cell-depleted T cells, or PBMCs; the material itself was cDNA or gDNA.

Germline V gives CDR1 SGHNT, CDR2 YENEEA. The CDR3 sequence is 14 residues long. J was trimmed by 2 bases and V by 7 bases; bases with no gene match: 4. Per the study methods: From reference gene primer amplification, estimates of nucleated cell counts were derived. Only in-frame clones appear in the TCRdb table, and some are missing; sequencing was by immunoSEQ multiplex PCR. The DNA was the basis for D and trimming; V, J and clone size are from that table. The sample records more than 12,000 clones, approximately 90% being singletons. What was sequenced was peripheral blood. The genes are TRBV11-3 and TRBJ1-3, with TRBD1 identical over 8 bases. The receptor was derived from a human donor in a cohort sampled during active COVID-19. CDR3 coding DNA: TGTGCCAGCACCGGACAGGGCGCTGGAAACACCATATATTTT. Translated: CASTGQGAGNTIYF.